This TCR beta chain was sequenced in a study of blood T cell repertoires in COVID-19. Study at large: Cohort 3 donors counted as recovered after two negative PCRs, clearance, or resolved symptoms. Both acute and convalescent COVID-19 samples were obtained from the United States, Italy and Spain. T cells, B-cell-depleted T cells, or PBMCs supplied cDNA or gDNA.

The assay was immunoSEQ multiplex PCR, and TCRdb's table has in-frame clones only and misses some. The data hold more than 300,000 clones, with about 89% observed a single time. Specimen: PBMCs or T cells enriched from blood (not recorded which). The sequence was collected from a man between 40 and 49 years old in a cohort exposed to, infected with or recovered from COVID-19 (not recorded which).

As DNA, the CDR3 is TGTGCCAGCACAGTGGTTCCTGGAAACACCATATATTTT. Protein sequence: CASTVVPGNTIYF. V gene TRBV6-5 combines with J gene TRBJ1-3; D remains unclear. Germline V lookup: CDR1 MNHEY, CDR2 SVGAGI. The CDR3 is 13 amino acids. The V end lost 7 bases, the J end lost 2 bases, and 9 bases lay between the germline ends.